Below are 29 T cell receptor beta chains sequenced from a single sample in a study of neoadjuvant nivolumab and ipilimumab in lung cancer. Assay: immunoSEQ multiplex PCR; the TCRdb copy retains only in-frame clones and omits some. Among 28,000 or so clones listed, approximately 83% were seen once. This material consisted of tumor tissue, taken after neoadjuvant nivolumab, alone or with ipilimumab, at or shortly before surgery. The receptors here all came from an adult with non-small cell lung cancer.

This sequence joins TRBV13 and TRBJ1-3; 8 nucleotides agree with TRBD1. The CDR3 extends over 16 amino acids. CDR1 and CDR2 from the germline V gene are PRHDT and FYEKMQ (reference sequence). Trimming cost V 2 bases and J 7 bases; bases outside gene matches: 10. The CDR3 reads CASSLISAGGMNTIYF. CDR3 in DNA: TGTGCCAGCAGCTTAATTTCGGCAGGGGGCATGAACACCATATATTTT.

This clone occurred once. The chain carries TRBV30 and TRBJ1-3; D is unclear. V gave up 2 bases and J gave up 0 bases, with 11 bases separating them. This CDR3 has 15 amino acids. Germline V lookup: CDR1 GTSNPN, CDR2 SVGIG (reference sequence). CDR3 sequence reads: CAWSLGIGSGNTIYF. The DNA of the CDR3 is TGTGCCTGGAGTTTAGGAATTGGCTCTGGAAACACCATATATTTT. Full variable domain (rest looked up from reference TRBV30 and TRBJ1-3): SQTIHQWPATLVQPVGSPLSLECTVEGTSNPNLYWYRQAAGRGLQLLFYSVGIGQISSEVPQNLSASRPQDRQFILSSKKLLLSDSGFYLCAWSLGIGSGNTIYFGEGSWLTVV.

V is TRBV5-1 and J is TRBJ2-3; tentative D call: TRBD1 (5 bases). In germline, CDR1 is SGHRS, CDR2 YFSETQ. The CDR3 length is 14 residues. Trimming took 2 bases from V and 7 from J, leaving 14 bases between them. The CDR3 loop is CASSLGRALNTQYF. In DNA form, the CDR3 reads TGCGCCAGCAGCTTAGGCAGGGCCCTTAATACGCAGTATTTT. The full variable domain, in which reference TRBV5-1 and TRBJ2-3 provide the parts outside the CDR3, is KAGVTQTPRYLIKTRGQQVTLSCSPISGHRSVSWYQQTPGQGLQFLFEYFSETQRNKGNFPGRFSGRQFSNSRSEMNVSTLELGDSALYLCASSLGRALNTQYFGPGTRLTVL.

This clone showed up just a few times. The chain joins TRBV7-8 to TRBJ2-3, with D possibly being TRBD2 (6 bases). CDR1 is SGHVS, CDR2 FQNEAQ, per germline. The CDR3 extends over 16 amino acids. V lost 5 bases and J 2 bases, leaving 17 bases between the germline ends. CDR3 coding DNA: TGTGCCAGCAGCCCCCGGGACTCCCTTCCCACAGATACGCAGTATTTT. Its translation is CASSPRDSLPTDTQYF.

The chain recombines TRBV7-6 with TRBJ2-7, with TRBD2 as a possible D gene (6 bases). This CDR3 has 14 amino acids. Germline-derived CDR1 and CDR2 are SGHVS and FNYEAQ. V was clipped by 2 bases and J by 7 bases, with 15 bases between them. Written as DNA, the CDR3 is TGTGCCAGCAGCTTACTCACGGGAGAGGGAGAGCAGTACTTC. Encoded protein: CASSLLTGEGEQYF.

There are a few counts of this clone. V usage is TRBV7-9 and J usage is TRBJ2-7, with D perhaps being TRBD1 or TRBD2 (6 bases each). Deletions cut 6 bases from V and 1 base from J, with 22 bases between. The V gene's germline CDR1 is SEHNR and CDR2 FQNEAQ (reference sequence). This CDR3 comprises 17 residues. Written as DNA, the CDR3 is TGTGCCAGCAGTTCCTACGATGGGGGGCTCCTATCCTACGAGCAGTACTTC. As protein: CASSSYDGGLLSYEQYF.

The chain employs TRBV5-4 and TRBJ2-3, with D perhaps being TRBD1 or TRBD2 (6 bases each). CDR3 length: 15 residues. The germline V and J ends were trimmed by 2 bases and 5 bases, with 15 bases remaining between them. Germline lookup yields CDR1 SGHNT and CDR2 YYREEE (reference sequence). The CDR3 coding sequence is TGTGCCAGCAGCTTCGTCACACAGGGACTAGATACGCAGTATTTT. Encoded protein: CASSFVTQGLDTQYF.

The chain uses TRBV7-2 and TRBJ2-5; either TRBD1 or TRBD2 may supply D (5 bases each). The CDR3 sequence is 15 residues long. Trimming cost V 1 base and J 0 bases, with 9 bases left between them. Germline CDR1 and CDR2: SGHTA and FQGNSA. CDR3 nucleotide sequence: TGTGCCAGCAGCTTAGAGGGACGCTACCAAGAGACCCAGTACTTC. It is translated as CASSLEGRYQETQYF.

The rearrangement uses TRBV28 and TRBJ1-5, with 9 positions matching TRBD1. The CDR3 is made up of 15 amino acids. CDR1 and CDR2 (germline): MDHEN, SYDVKM. Trimming removed 7 bases from V and 4 bases from J; junction bases left unmatched: 8. CDR3: CASKPGQGWNQPQHF. CDR3 in DNA: TGTGCCAGCAAGCCGGGACAGGGTTGGAATCAGCCCCAGCATTTT.

This clone is a singleton in its sample. V usage is TRBV9 and J usage is TRBJ2-3, with no clear D. Trimming cost V 0 bases and J 4 bases, with 6 bases left between them. Germline V lookup: CDR1 SGDLS, CDR2 YYNGEE. The CDR3 is 13 amino acids. For the CDR3, the DNA is TGTGCCAGCAGCGTAGCCCCGTCAGATACGCAGTATTTT. Protein: CASSVAPSDTQYF.

V gene TRBV7-9 combines with J gene TRBJ2-7, with D perhaps given as TRBD1 or TRBD2 (6 bases each). Germline-derived CDR1 and CDR2 are SEHNR and FQNEAQ (reference sequence). V was cut by 5 bases and J by 7 bases, with 18 bases left in between. The CDR3 length is 14 residues. The CDR3 DNA is TGTGCCAGCAGCCTTACTGGGGGCCGGGGGGAGCAGTACTTC. It yields the protein CASSLTGGRGEQYF. The full variable domain, rest sourced from reference TRBV7-9 and TRBJ2-7, is DTGVSQNPRHKITKRGQNVTFRCDPISEHNRLYWYRQTLGQGPEFLTYFQNEAQLEKSRLLSDRFSAERPKGSFSTLEIQRTEQGDSAMYLCASSLTGGRGEQYFGPGTRLTVT.

The chain employs TRBV30 and TRBJ1-1; D is ambiguous. V was clipped by 6 bases and J by 3 bases, with 14 bases between them. This CDR3 region has 13 residues. Germline CDR1 is GTSNPN and CDR2 is SVGIG (reference sequence). The CDR3 region is CACTKNGDTEAFF. CDR3 DNA sequence: TGTGCCTGCACGAAAAACGGAGACACTGAAGCTTTCTTT.

This clone was seen just once. Other DNA sequences from this sample encode an identical CDR3 as well. CDR3 nucleotides: TGTGCCAGCAGCCAAGTGGCTGGTTCGAACACTGAAGCTTTCTTT. It specifies CASSQVAGSNTEAFF. The chain combines TRBV14 with TRBJ1-1; D call uncertain. Trimming stripped 1 base from V and 1 base from J, with 10 bases between. Per germline, CDR1 SGHDN and CDR2 FVKESK. The CDR3 is 15 amino acids.

J is TRBJ2-7 and V is TRBV14; D call uncertain. The V and J ends lost 2 bases and 0 bases respectively, with 5 bases between them. CDR3 length: 13 amino acids. Per the germline V gene, CDR1 is SGHDN and CDR2 is FVKESK. As DNA, the CDR3 is TGTGCCAGCAGCCAAACACGCTCCTACGAGCAGTACTTC. The encoded protein is CASSQTRSYEQYF. The full variable domain, in which reference TRBV14 and TRBJ2-7 provide the parts outside the CDR3, is EAGVTQFPSHSVIEKGQTVTLRCDPISGHDNLYWYRRVMGKEIKFLLHFVKESKQDESGMPNNRFLAERTGGTYSTLKVQPAELEDSGVYFCASSQTRSYEQYFGPGTRLTVT.

The chain joins TRBV29-1 to TRBJ2-7; 8 bases line up with TRBD1. V lost 5 bases, J lost 9 bases, and 15 bases stayed unmatched. Germline V CDR1 and CDR2: SQVTM, ANQGSEA. This CDR3 region has 14 residues. The CDR3 region is CSVRLGAGGGWQYF. The CDR3 region has the DNA TGCAGCGTTAGGCTGGGGGCAGGGGGCGGTTGGCAGTACTTC.

The CDR3 DNA follows: TGTGCCATCAGTCCGACAGGGAGAAGGGAGACCCAGTACTTC. It translates to CAISPTGRRETQYF. This chain uses TRBV10-3 with TRBJ2-5; 7 bases map to TRBD1. The germline V gene has CDR1 ENHRY and CDR2 SYGVKD. The V gene end was trimmed by 5 bases and the J gene end by 5 bases; junction bases not matched to a gene: 8. CDR3 size: 14 residues.

The sample holds a few counts of this clone. The J gene is TRBJ2-6, the V gene TRBV7-6; no clear D gene. V lost 8 bases and J 2 bases, leaving 10 bases between the germline ends. CDR1 and CDR2 from the germline V gene are SGHVS and FNYEAQ. The CDR3 sequence is 14 residues long. Here the CDR3 reads CASGLWTGANVLTF. The DNA for the CDR3 is TGTGCCAGCGGCCTGTGGACTGGGGCCAACGTCCTGACTTTC.

This chain joins TRBV2 and TRBJ2-5; D unclear. The CDR3 totals 14 residues. Germline V gene lookup returns CDR1 SNHLY and CDR2 FYNNEI. The V gene lost 4 bases and the J gene lost 5 bases, with 14 bases spanning the gap. The CDR3 bases are TGTGCCAGCAGTGGGGTCGGGTTTTGGGAGACCCAGTACTTC. Protein: CASSGVGFWETQYF.

The chain couples TRBV28 to TRBJ2-5; 8 bases are shared with TRBD1. Germline V gives CDR1 MDHEN, CDR2 SYDVKM. V lost 5 bases, J lost 5 bases, and 10 bases stayed unmatched. The CDR3 runs to 15 residues. This CDR3 reads CASSTRTGSMETQYF. The CDR3 DNA is TGTGCCAGCAGTACCCGGACAGGGAGTATGGAGACCCAGTACTTC.

The J gene is TRBJ2-7, the V gene TRBV29-1; possibly TRBD1 for D (6 bases). The CDR3 totals 13 residues. Per germline, CDR1 SQVTM and CDR2 ANQGSEA. The V end was cut by 4 bases, the J end by 0 bases, with 10 bases between. The CDR3: CSVGGGSSYEQYF. As DNA, the CDR3 is TGCAGCGTTGGAGGGGGAAGCTCCTACGAGCAGTACTTC.

The rearrangement links TRBV7-2 to TRBJ2-3; the D gene could be TRBD1 or TRBD2 (5 bases each). The V gene lost 5 bases and the J gene lost 5 bases, with 11 bases spanning the gap. This CDR3 is built from 13 residues. CDR1 is SGHTA and CDR2 is FQGNSA in the germline V gene. The CDR3, as DNA: TGTGCCAGCAGCCAGGGCCGGGGAGATACGCAGTATTTT. Its protein is CASSQGRGDTQYF.

This clone was seen a handful of times. The chain joins TRBV7-2 to TRBJ2-3; possibly TRBD2 for D (6 bases). Germline CDR1 SGHTA, CDR2 FQGNSA. The CDR3 loop spans 17 amino acids. The V and J ends lost 5 bases and 1 base respectively, with 19 bases between them. The CDR3 DNA follows: TGTGCCAGCAGCCCGGGGGTTGGGGTCGAAGGCACAGATACGCAGTATTTT. It encodes CASSPGVGVEGTDTQYF.

V and J are TRBV5-4 and TRBJ1-2; tentatively, D is TRBD1 (5 bases). Trimming took off 4 bases at V and 0 bases at J, with 10 bases between the two ends. CDR3 length: 14 residues. Germline V lookup: CDR1 SGHNT, CDR2 YYREEE (reference sequence). The CDR3 here is CASSAGTANYGYTF. Written as DNA, the CDR3 is TGTGCCAGCAGCGCGGGGACGGCTAACTATGGCTACACCTTC.

The chain carries TRBV5-6 and TRBJ1-2; D remains ambiguous. Trimming removed 0 bases from V and 7 bases from J, with 13 bases in between. The germline V gene encodes CDR1 SGHDT and CDR2 YYEEEE. The CDR3 consists of 14 residues. The CDR3 loop is CASSLVGQTAGYTF. The CDR3 DNA is TGTGCCAGCAGCTTGGTCGGGCAGACTGCTGGCTACACCTTC. Together with reference TRBV5-6 and TRBJ1-2, the CDR3 gives the full variable domain: DAGVTQSPTHLIKTRGQQVTLRCSPKSGHDTVSWYQQALGQGPQFIFQYYEEEERQRGNFPDRFSGHQFPNYSSELNVNALLLGDSALYLCASSLVGQTAGYTFGSGTRLTVV.

The CDR3: CASKGGRTEAFF. CDR3 nucleotides: TGTGCCAGCAAGGGCGGACGCACTGAAGCTTTCTTT. J is TRBJ1-1 and V is TRBV7-9; D uncertain. The CDR3 has 12 amino acids. Germline V gene data show CDR1 as SEHNR and CDR2 as FQNEAQ (reference sequence). V was trimmed by 7 bases and J by 4 bases, leaving 10 bases between them.

The chain joins TRBV5-1 to TRBJ2-1; perhaps TRBD2 as D (6 bases). CDR3 length: 16 residues. The V gene lost 3 bases and the J gene lost 8 bases, with 21 bases spanning the gap. Germline CDR1 and CDR2: SGHRS and YFSETQ. CDR3 sequence reads: CASSSLGTGLGDEQFF. CDR3 DNA: TGCGCCAGCAGCTCCCTCGGGACTGGCCTCGGGGATGAGCAGTTCTTC.

The chain uses TRBV7-2 and TRBJ1-5; possibly TRBD1 for D (5 bases). V was clipped by 7 bases and J by 5 bases, with 12 bases between them. CDR3 length: 13 residues. Germline V lookup: CDR1 SGHTA, CDR2 FQGNSA. The CDR3, as DNA: TGTGCCAGCACCCCTGACAGTGATCAGCCCCAGCATTTT. This encodes CASTPDSDQPQHF.

This clone has a handful of counts. The rearrangement uses TRBV2 and TRBJ1-6; no clear D. Germline V lookup: CDR1 SNHLY, CDR2 FYNNEI. The CDR3 has 14 amino acids. Trimming shortened V by 2 bases and J by 6 bases, and 8 bases separated the two germline ends. The CDR3 sequence: CASSEREGNSPLHF. CDR3 DNA sequence: TGTGCCAGCAGTGAACGGGAGGGTAATTCACCCCTCCACTTT.

Only one count was recorded for this clone. The rearrangement uses TRBV2 and TRBJ1-1, with D unclear. Germline V gene sequence: CDR1 SNHLY, CDR2 FYNNEI. The CDR3 is made up of 13 amino acids. Trimming took off 5 bases at V and 6 bases at J, with 13 bases between the two ends. The CDR3 nucleotides are TGTGCCAGCAGTAGGGAGGTTAACGCTGAAGCTTTCTTT. This gives the protein CASSREVNAEAFF.